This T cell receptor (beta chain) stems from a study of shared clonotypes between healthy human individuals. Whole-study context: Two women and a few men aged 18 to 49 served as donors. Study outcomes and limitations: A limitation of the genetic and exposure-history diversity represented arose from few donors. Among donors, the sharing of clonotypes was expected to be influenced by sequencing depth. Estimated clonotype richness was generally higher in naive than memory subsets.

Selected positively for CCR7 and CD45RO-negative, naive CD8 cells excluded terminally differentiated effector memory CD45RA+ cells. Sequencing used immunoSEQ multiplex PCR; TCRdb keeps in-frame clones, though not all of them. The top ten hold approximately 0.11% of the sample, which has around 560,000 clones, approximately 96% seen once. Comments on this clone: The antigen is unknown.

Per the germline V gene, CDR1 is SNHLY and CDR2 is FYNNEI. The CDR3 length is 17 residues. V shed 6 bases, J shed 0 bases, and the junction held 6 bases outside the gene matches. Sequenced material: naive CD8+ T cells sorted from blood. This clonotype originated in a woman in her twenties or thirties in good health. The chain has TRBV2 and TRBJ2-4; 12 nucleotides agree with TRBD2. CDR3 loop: CASSGGTSGLAKNIQYF. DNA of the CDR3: TGTGCCAGCAGCGGGGGGACTAGCGGGTTAGCCAAAAACATTCAGTACTTC.